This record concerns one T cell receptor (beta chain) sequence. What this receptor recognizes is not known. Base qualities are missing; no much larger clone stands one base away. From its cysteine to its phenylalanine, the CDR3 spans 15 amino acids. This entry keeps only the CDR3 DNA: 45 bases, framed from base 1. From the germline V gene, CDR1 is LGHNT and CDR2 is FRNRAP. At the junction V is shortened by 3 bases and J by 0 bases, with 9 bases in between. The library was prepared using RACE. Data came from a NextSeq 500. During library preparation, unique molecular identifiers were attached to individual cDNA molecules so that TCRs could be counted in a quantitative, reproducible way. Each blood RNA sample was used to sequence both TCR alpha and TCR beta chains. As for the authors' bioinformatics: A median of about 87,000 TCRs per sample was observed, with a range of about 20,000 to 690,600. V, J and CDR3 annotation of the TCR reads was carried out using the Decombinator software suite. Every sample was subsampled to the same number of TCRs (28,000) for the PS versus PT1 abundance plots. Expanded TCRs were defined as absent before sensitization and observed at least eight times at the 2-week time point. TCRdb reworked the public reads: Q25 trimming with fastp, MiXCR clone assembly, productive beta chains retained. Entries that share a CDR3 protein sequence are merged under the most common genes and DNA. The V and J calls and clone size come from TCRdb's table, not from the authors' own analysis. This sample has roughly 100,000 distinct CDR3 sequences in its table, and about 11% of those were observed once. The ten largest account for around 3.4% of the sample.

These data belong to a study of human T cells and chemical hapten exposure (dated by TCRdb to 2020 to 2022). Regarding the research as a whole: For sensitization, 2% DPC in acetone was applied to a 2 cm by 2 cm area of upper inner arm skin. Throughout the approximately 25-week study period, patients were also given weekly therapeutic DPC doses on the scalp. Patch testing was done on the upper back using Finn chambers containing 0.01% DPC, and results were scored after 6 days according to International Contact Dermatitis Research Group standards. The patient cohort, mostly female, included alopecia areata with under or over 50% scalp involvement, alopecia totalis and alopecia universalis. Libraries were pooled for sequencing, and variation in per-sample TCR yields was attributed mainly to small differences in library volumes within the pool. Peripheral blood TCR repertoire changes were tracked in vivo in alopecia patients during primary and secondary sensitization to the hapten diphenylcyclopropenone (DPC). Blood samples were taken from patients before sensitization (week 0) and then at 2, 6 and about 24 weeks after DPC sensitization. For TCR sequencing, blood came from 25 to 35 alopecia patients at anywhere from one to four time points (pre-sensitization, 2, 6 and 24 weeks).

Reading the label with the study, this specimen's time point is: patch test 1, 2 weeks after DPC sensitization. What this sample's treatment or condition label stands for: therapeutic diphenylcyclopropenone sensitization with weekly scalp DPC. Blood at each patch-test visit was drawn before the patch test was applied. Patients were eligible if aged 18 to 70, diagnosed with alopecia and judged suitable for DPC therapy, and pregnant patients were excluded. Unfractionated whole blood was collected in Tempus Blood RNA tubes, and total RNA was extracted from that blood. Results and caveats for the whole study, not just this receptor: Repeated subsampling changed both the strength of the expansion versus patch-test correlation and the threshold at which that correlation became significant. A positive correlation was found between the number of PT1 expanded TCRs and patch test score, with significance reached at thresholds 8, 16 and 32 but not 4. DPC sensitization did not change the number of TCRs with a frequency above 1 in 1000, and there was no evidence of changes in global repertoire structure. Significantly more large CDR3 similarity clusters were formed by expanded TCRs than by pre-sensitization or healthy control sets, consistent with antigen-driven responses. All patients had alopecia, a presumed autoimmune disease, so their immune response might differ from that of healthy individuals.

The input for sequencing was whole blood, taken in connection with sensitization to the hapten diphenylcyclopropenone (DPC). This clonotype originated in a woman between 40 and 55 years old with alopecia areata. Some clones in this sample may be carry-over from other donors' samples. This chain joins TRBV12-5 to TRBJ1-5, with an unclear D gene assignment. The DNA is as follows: TGTGCTAGTGGTTTCGAGGCAGTTAGCAATCAGCCCCAGCATTTT. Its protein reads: CASGFEAVSNQPQHF.